The 29 T cell receptor beta chains below were found in one sample sequenced in a study of tumor-infiltrating lymphocytes in primary liver carcinoma (TCRdb year 2017). Reads for this sample came from an Illumina HiSeq 2500. Using a constant-region primer and ProtoScript II reverse transcriptase, TCRbeta-specific cDNA was reverse-transcribed from approximately 0.55 ug total RNA. Construction of the TCRbeta libraries relied on three nested rounds of multiplex PCR, following a slightly modified ARM-PCR procedure. Multiplex TRBV1-TRBV30 forward primers and a Cbeta reverse primer were used in the first two PCR rounds, each of which was run for around 9 cycles. The public reads were reanalyzed by TCRdb: fastp trimming at Q25, MiXCR alignment, in-frame beta chains only. Rows are unified per CDR3 protein, each entry keeping the most common DNA and genes. The sample yields approximately 300,000 distinct CDR3 sequences; 60% to 80% were counted once. The ten largest make up roughly 9% of the sample.

Blood RNA was extracted from unsorted whole blood with TRIzol reagent; germline DNA came from the DNeasy Blood & Tissue kit. Sequencing input: peripheral blood. The origin of the receptors is a man in his forties with primary liver carcinoma and hepatitis B virus infection.

V and J are TRBV30 and TRBJ2-3; D is perhaps TRBD2 (5 bases). V was shortened by 0 bases and J by 7 bases, with 8 bases between the two germline ends. The CDR3 is 12 residues long. Germline V gene data show CDR1 as GTSNPN and CDR2 as SVGIG (reference sequence). CDR3 DNA: TGTGCCTGGAGTGTAGGAGGATATACGCAGTATTTT. It translates to CAWSVGGYTQYF.

The chain has TRBV5-1 and TRBJ1-5, with D possibly matching TRBD1 (6 bases). V was trimmed by 3 bases and J by 1 base, leaving 11 bases between them. Germline V gene lookup returns CDR1 SGHRS and CDR2 YFSETQ. The CDR3 is 15 amino acids. In nucleotides, the CDR3 is TGCGCCAGCAGCTCAGGGGACGAGAGCAATCAGCCCCAGCATTTT. It specifies CASSSGDESNQPQHF.

As regards this clonotype: Germline and junction disagree at one end, which may indicate a read error. The rearrangement joins TRBV7-9 to TRBJ2-7, with 7 bases that match TRBD2. This CDR3 is 14 amino acids long. Per the germline V gene, CDR1 is SEHNR and CDR2 is FQNEAQ (reference sequence). DNA of the CDR3: TGTACCAGCAGCTCCGCGCGGGGGAAGTACGAGCAGTACTTC. Encoded protein: CTSSSARGKYEQYF.

The chain has TRBV24-1 and TRBJ2-2; D is undetermined. CDR1 KGHDR and CDR2 SFDVKD come from the germline V gene. The CDR3 is made up of 18 amino acids. Trimming shortened V by 4 bases and J by 1 base, and 18 bases separated the two germline ends. The CDR3 sequence: CATSDSPAGVLNTGELFF. CDR3 bases: TGTGCCACCAGTGACTCCCCAGCTGGGGTTCTGAACACCGGGGAGCTGTTTTTT.

This clonotype came up many times. This rearrangement joins TRBV5-6 to TRBJ1-6; D perhaps matches TRBD1 (5 bases). The germline CDR1 and CDR2 sequences are SGHDT and YYEEEE. Trimming cost V 4 bases and J 7 bases, with 12 bases left between them. The CDR3 length is 14 residues. The CDR3 loop is CASSRGPLNSPLHF. CDR3 DNA: TGTGCCAGCAGCCGGGGACCGCTCAATTCACCCCTCCACTTT.

Remarks on this clonotype: The junction differs from germline at one of its ends, possibly a read error. The chain employs TRBV7-8 and TRBJ2-5, with 9 bases lining up with TRBD1. The CDR3 spans 19 residues. From germline, CDR1 is SGHVS and CDR2 FQNEAQ. The DNA for the CDR3 is TGTGCCAGCAGCTTAGCCGCGGGGACAGGGCCCGCCCTCCAAGAGTCCCAGTACTTC. Amino acid sequence: CASSLAAGTGPALQESQYF. Together with reference TRBV7-8 and TRBJ2-5, the CDR3 gives the full variable domain: GAGVSQSPRYKVAKRGQDVALRCDPISGHVSLFWYQQALGQGPEFLTYFQNEAQLDKSGLPSDRFFAERPEGSVSTLKIQRTQQEDSAVYLCASSLAAGTGPALQESQYFGPGTRLLVL.

This clonotype was seen a single time. A much larger clonotype is one base distant, so this may be a read error. The V call is TRBV4-1, the J call TRBJ1-1; TRBD1 matches at 7 bases. Germline CDR1 is MGHRA and CDR2 is YSYEKL. CDR3 size: 12 residues. The CDR3 region has the DNA TGCGCCAACAGCTACCGGGACAGTGAAGCTTTCTTT. The encoded protein is CANSYRDSEAFF.

As regards this clonotype: The junction departs from germline at one end; a sequencing error may be responsible. The J gene is TRBJ2-3, the V gene TRBV24-1; 10 bases fit TRBD2. Germline loops: CDR1 KGHDR, CDR2 SFDVKD. The CDR3 runs to 16 residues. This chain's CDR3 is CATSDFASGSTVTQYF. CDR3 in DNA: TGTGCCACCAGTGATTTCGCTAGCGGGAGCACAGTTACGCAGTATTTT.

The chain has TRBV6-5 and TRBJ1-1, with D possibly TRBD1 on 5 matching bases. The CDR3 runs 15 residues. CDR1 and CDR2 (germline): MNHEY, SVGAGI. V was cut by 10 bases and J by 0 bases, with 18 bases left in between. CDR3 DNA: TGTGCCAACAGGCCTATCATACTCGTGAACACTGAAGCTTTCTTT. It is translated as CANRPIILVNTEAFF.

Notes on this clonotype: Being one base from a much bigger clone, this may be a read error. The chain links TRBV10-3 to TRBJ2-3; 7 nucleotides align to TRBD2. The germline V gene encodes CDR1 ENHRY and CDR2 SYGVKD. The CDR3 extends over 14 amino acids. The CDR3 bases are TGTGCCATCAGTGTGGGCGGGAGCAGAGATCCGCAGTATTTT. Translating gives CAISVGGSRDPQYF.

V is TRBV28 and J is TRBJ2-1; D unclear. Trimming pared 6 bases from V and 6 bases from J, leaving 9 bases between. This CDR3 is 12 amino acids long. Germline values: CDR1 MDHEN, CDR2 SYDVKM. CDR3 nucleotide sequence: TGTGCCAGCAGACCGGGCGGCAATGAGCAGTTCTTC. Its protein product is CASRPGGNEQFF.

A remark on this clonotype: A much larger clonotype is one base distant, so this may be a read error. V and J are TRBV6-2 or TRBV6-3 and TRBJ2-1; 12 nucleotides match TRBD1. CDR1 and CDR2 from the germline V gene are MNHEY and SVGEGT. CDR3 size: 16 residues. V lost 7 bases, J lost 7 bases, and 11 bases stayed unmatched. CDR3 residues: CASNSLRDRGLNEQFF. The CDR3 coding sequence is TGTGCCAGCAATTCCCTTCGGGACAGGGGGCTAAATGAGCAGTTCTTC.

This clonotype was seen a few times. The chain links TRBV7-8 to TRBJ2-7; D is uncertain. Germline-derived CDR1 and CDR2 are SGHVS and FQNEAQ. The CDR3 loop spans 12 amino acids. V gave up 8 bases and J gave up 3 bases, with 11 bases separating them. The CDR3 is CASGLQDYEQYF. The CDR3 bases are TGTGCCAGCGGCCTCCAGGACTACGAGCAGTACTTC.

This clonotype has just a few counts. This sequence joins TRBV28 and TRBJ2-6; unclear D gene. V was clipped by 3 bases and J by 0 bases, with 6 bases between them. The length of the CDR3 is 15 residues. Germline assignment: CDR1 MDHEN and CDR2 SYDVKM. The CDR3 is CASSLPGSGANVLTF. As DNA, the CDR3 is TGTGCCAGCAGTTTGCCGGGCTCTGGGGCCAACGTCCTGACTTTC. The full variable domain, with the rest looked up from reference TRBV28 and TRBJ2-6, is DVKVTQSSRYLVKRTGEKVFLECVQDMDHENMFWYRQDPGLGLRLIYFSYDVKMKEKGDIPEGYSVSREKKERFSLILESASTNQTSMYLCASSLPGSGANVLTFGAGSRLTVL.

As regards this clonotype: Germline is not matched at one junction end, which may reflect a read error. The genes are TRBV11-2 and TRBJ1-2; D is unresolved. Germline V lookup: CDR1 SGHAT, CDR2 FQNNGV. The CDR3 has 13 amino acids. DNA for the CDR3: TGTGCCAGCAGCAGAGGACGGAACTATAGCTACACCTTC. Residues: CASSRGRNYSYTF. The full variable domain, with the rest looked up from reference TRBV11-2 and TRBJ1-2, is EAGVAQSPRYKIIEKRQSVAFWCNPISGHATLYWYQQILGQGPKLLIQFQNNGVVDDSQLPKDRFSAERLKGVDSTLKIQPAKLEDSAVYLCASSRGRNYSYTFGSGTRLTVV.

This clonotype was seen once. A junction boundary mismatches the germline segment, possibly from a read error. V and J are TRBV29-1 and TRBJ1-2; unclear D gene. CDR1 and CDR2 (germline): SQVTM, ANQGSEA. The CDR3 has 14 residues. The CDR3 sequence: CSVEKGGANYGNTF. As DNA, the CDR3 is TGCAGCGTTGAAAAGGGCGGAGCTAACTATGGCAACACCTTC.

As to this clonotype: At one of its ends the junction is not consistent with the germline gene, which may arise from a read error. The genes are TRBV6-5 and TRBJ2-5; D possibly corresponds to TRBD2 (6 bases). Germline V gene data show CDR1 as MNHEY and CDR2 as SVGAGI. The CDR3 length is 14 residues. The CDR3 bases are TGTGCCAGCAGTTCCCCGGGAGTGGGGGAGACCCATTACTTC. It yields the protein CASSSPGVGETHYF.

This clonotype was seen ten or more times. The chain couples TRBV5-5 to TRBJ1-6; possible D gene TRBD1, 5 bases. The CDR3 covers 14 residues. V was shortened by 4 bases and J by 10 bases, with 15 bases between the two germline ends. Germline V lookup: CDR1 SGHKS, CDR2 YYEKEE (reference sequence). CDR3: CASSHWAEGSPLHF. CDR3 bases: TGTGCCAGCAGCCACTGGGCCGAGGGGTCACCCCTCCACTTT.

On this clonotype: At one end the junction does not follow the germline gene, possibly because of a read error. This chain connects TRBV5-4 to TRBJ2-3; tentatively, D is TRBD1 or TRBD2 (5 bases each). This CDR3 contains 16 residues. Germline CDR1 SGHNT, CDR2 YYREEE (reference sequence). DNA of the CDR3: TGTGCCAGCAGCTTCGCGACGGGGCCTAGCACAGATACGCGGTATTTT. Its translation is CASSFATGPSTDTRYF.

The DNA of the CDR3 is TGTGCCAGCAGTTACTCGACCGGCTATGGGGCAGGGGGGAGCGGGGAGCTGTTTTTT. It specifies CASSYSTGYGAGGSGELFF. The chain combines TRBV6-5 with TRBJ2-2; tentative D call: TRBD1 (7 bases). Germline V gene data show CDR1 as MNHEY and CDR2 as SVGAGI. Deletions cut 0 bases from V and 7 bases from J, with 24 bases between. CDR3 length: 19 residues.

The rearrangement links TRBV11-2 to TRBJ2-1, with 11 bases lining up with TRBD2. The CDR3 has 17 residues. Germline loops: CDR1 SGHAT, CDR2 FQNNGV. The J segment lost 7 bases and the V segment lost 3 bases, leaving 11 bases of the junction unmatched. The CDR3 region has the DNA TGTGCCAGCAGCTTGGCCAAGGGATCTAGCGGGAGGAATGAGCAGTTCTTC. Translating it yields CASSLAKGSSGRNEQFF. Based on the CDR3 plus reference TRBV11-2 and TRBJ2-1, the full variable domain is EAGVAQSPRYKIIEKRQSVAFWCNPISGHATLYWYQQILGQGPKLLIQFQNNGVVDDSQLPKDRFSAERLKGVDSTLKIQPAKLEDSAVYLCASSLAKGSSGRNEQFFGPGTRLTVL.

On this clonotype: A read error is possible here, since a much larger clone lies one base away. The genes are TRBV29-1 and TRBJ2-5; 9 positions match TRBD2. The CDR3 covers 15 residues. J was trimmed by 5 bases and V by 6 bases; bases with no gene match: 13. In germline, CDR1 is SQVTM, CDR2 ANQGSEA. The CDR3 DNA follows: TGCAGCGTACGGACTTGCGGGAGGGCCGGGGAGACCCAGTACTTC. This sequence encodes CSVRTCGRAGETQYF.

The genes are TRBV6-6 and TRBJ1-2; D is possibly TRBD1 (5 bases). Deletions cut 7 bases from V and 8 bases from J, with 20 bases between. The CDR3 runs to 14 residues. Germline V gives CDR1 MNHNY, CDR2 SVGAGI (reference sequence). CDR3 protein: CASTLSRAGIGYTF. CDR3 in DNA: TGTGCCAGCACCCTCTCCCGGGCAGGGATAGGCTACACCTTC.

Turning to this clonotype: A much larger clone lies one base from this, so it may be a read error. This chain joins TRBV6-1 and TRBJ2-1; D not resolved. This CDR3 spans 16 amino acids. Germline CDR1 and CDR2: MNHNS and SASEGT. The V and J ends lost 4 bases and 10 bases respectively, with 23 bases between them. CDR3 in amino acids: CASSGPGWVSWGEQFF. The CDR3 nucleotides read TGTGCCAGCAGTGGACCGGGTTGGGTCTCCTGGGGAGAGCAGTTCTTC.

This clonotype has just a few counts. The V call is TRBV7-9, the J call TRBJ2-3, with D uncertain. V was shortened by 1 base and J by 4 bases, with 6 bases between the two germline ends. This CDR3 region has 13 residues. Germline loops: CDR1 SEHNR, CDR2 FQNEAQ (reference sequence). CDR3 bases: TGTGCCAGCAGCTTAGTAGGAGCAGATACGCAGTATTTT. The encoded protein is CASSLVGADTQYF.

Comments on this clonotype: A read error may explain this, as a much larger clone is one base away. CDR3 sequence reads: CASRIAGRVWNSPLHF. The CDR3 nucleotides read TGTGCCAGCAGAATCGCCGGACGGGTGTGGAATTCACCCCTCCACTTT. The chain couples TRBV6-5 to TRBJ1-6; unclear D gene. Germline CDR1 reads MNHEY; CDR2 reads SVGAGI. V shed 6 bases and J shed 7 bases, with 19 bases lying between them. This CDR3 contains 16 residues.

The chain has TRBV7-8 and TRBJ2-1; the D gene is possibly TRBD2 (6 bases). The germline V and J ends were trimmed by 3 bases and 2 bases, with 8 bases remaining between them. CDR1 and CDR2 (germline): SGHVS, FQNEAQ. This CDR3 contains 14 residues. Here the CDR3 DNA reads TGTGCCAGCAGCTTCGGGGGTGCCTACAATGAGCAGTTCTTC. It yields the protein CASSFGGAYNEQFF.

This clonotype was seen only once. V gene TRBV30 combines with J gene TRBJ2-3, with D maybe TRBD1 (6 bases). CDR1 is GTSNPN, CDR2 SVGIG, per germline (reference sequence). V was shortened by 8 bases and J by 6 bases, with 15 bases between the two germline ends. The CDR3 totals 12 residues. Written as DNA, the CDR3 is TGTGCCGGGGAACAGGGTTCGGATACGCAGTATTTT. This encodes CAGEQGSDTQYF.

As for this clonotype: A read error may explain this, as a much larger clone is one base away. The gene calls are TRBV6-6 and TRBJ2-3; D gene uncertain. The length of the CDR3 is 14 residues. The ends were cut back, 6 bases at V and 2 bases at J, with 12 bases in the middle. Germline CDR1 is MNHNY and CDR2 is SVGAGI (reference sequence). As DNA, the CDR3 is TGTGCCAGCAGCCGATGGGATTCCACAGATACGCAGTATTTT. Protein: CASSRWDSTDTQYF.